The entry below describes one T cell receptor beta chain. This sample was included in a study of CD8 T cells in Susac syndrome. A quantity of roughly 0.5 to 1 ug RNA underwent reverse transcription using random hexamers. MiXCR, applied by TCRdb to the immunoSEQ multiplex PCR reads, yields one record per CDR3 protein. The data hold fewer than 200,000 distinct CDR3 sequences, with around 93% observed a single time. Sequences were obtained from CD4+ T cells from PBMCs. The sequence came from a human donor in good health.

CDR3 sequence reads: CASSRLRDQPQHF. CDR3 nucleotide sequence: TGTGCCAGCAGTCGGTTGAGGGATCAGCCCCAGCATTTT. The chain has TRBV12-3 or TRBV12-4 and TRBJ1-5; D remains ambiguous. The CDR3 length is 13 residues. The ends were cut back, 5 bases at V and 5 bases at J, with 10 bases in the middle.